The 21 T cell receptor beta chains below come from one sample, sequenced in a study of cytomegalovirus exposure and HLA in healthy donors. PCR primers comprised 60 Vbeta and 13 Jbeta primers. Method: immunoSEQ multiplex PCR; TCRdb's copy keeps in-frame clones and lacks some. The data show about 130,000 clones, with roughly 79% seen just once and less than 2% held by the top ten. The sample comprised PBMCs. Receptor source: a woman between 35 and 50 years old in good health and CMV-seronegative.

The CDR3 nucleotides are TGTGCCAGCAGCCTTAGCGGGGCCACAGATACGCAGTATTTT. The encoded protein is CASSLSGATDTQYF. The genes are TRBV7-3 and TRBJ2-3; 8 positions match TRBD2. The CDR3 extends over 14 amino acids. V lost 5 bases to trimming and J lost 2 bases; unmatched junction nucleotides: 3. Germline assignment: CDR1 SGHTA and CDR2 FQGTGA.

This sequence joins TRBV9 and TRBJ1-2; TRBD1 agrees at 10 bases. Germline trimming cut 4 bases from V and 8 bases from J; bases unmatched to any gene: 11. This CDR3 comprises 15 residues. Germline loops: CDR1 SGDLS, CDR2 YYNGEE. CDR3 region: CASSPTPGQGNGYTF. CDR3 DNA sequence: TGTGCCAGCAGCCCCACTCCGGGACAGGGGAACGGCTACACCTTC.

In its sample, this clone was seen a few times. V gene TRBV18 combines with J gene TRBJ2-7, with D maybe TRBD2 (5 bases). Germline CDR1 KGHSH, CDR2 LQKENI. CDR3 length equals 15 residues. V lost 3 bases, J lost 7 bases, and 19 bases lay in between. The CDR3 DNA reads TGTGCCAGCTCACCTGGATCAGCTGGCTCGGGAGAGCAGTACTTC. Encoded protein: CASSPGSAGSGEQYF.

This rearrangement joins TRBV9 to TRBJ2-2, with TRBD1 as a possible D gene (7 bases). This CDR3 is 16 amino acids long. V lost 4 bases and J 2 bases, leaving 15 bases between the germline ends. From germline, CDR1 is SGDLS and CDR2 YYNGEE. Here the CDR3 reads CASSPRRDSNTGELFF. In DNA form, the CDR3 reads TGTGCCAGCAGCCCTAGGAGGGACAGTAACACCGGGGAGCTGTTTTTT.

The V gene is TRBV15, the J gene TRBJ2-5; D is possibly TRBD2 (6 bases). Germline CDR1 reads LNHNV; CDR2 reads YYDKDF (reference sequence). Trimming removed 11 bases at V and 1 base at J, with 14 bases between. This CDR3 is 13 amino acids long. Here the CDR3 DNA reads TGTGCCGTGCGGGGCCCCCCCCAAGAGACCCAGTACTTC. It codes for CAVRGPPQETQYF.

The chain uses TRBV6-5 and TRBJ1-6, with 7 nucleotides matching TRBD1. Per the germline V gene, CDR1 is MNHEY and CDR2 is SVGAGI. The CDR3 runs to 14 residues. The trim removed 6 bases at V and 6 bases at J, leaving 5 bases unmatched. The CDR3 sequence is CASSWGQLNSPLHF. The CDR3 coding sequence is TGTGCCAGCAGCTGGGGACAGCTTAATTCACCCCTCCACTTT.

This clone has a handful of counts. A junction boundary mismatches the germline segment, possibly from a read error. The chain uses TRBV28 and TRBJ2-4, with 7 bases aligning to TRBD2. Germline CDR1 reads MDHEN; CDR2 reads SYDVKM. There are 16 residues in the CDR3. CDR3 DNA sequence: TGTGCCAGCAGTCCCCCGGGCGGGTGGGGGGGAAACAGTCAGTACTTC. Residues: CASSPPGGWGGNSQYF.

J is TRBJ2-3 and V is TRBV9; TRBD1 matches 7 bases. V shed 3 bases, J shed 4 bases, and the junction held 5 bases outside the gene matches. The CDR3 length is 14 residues. CDR1 is SGDLS and CDR2 is YYNGEE in the germline V gene. The CDR3 DNA is TGTGCCAGCAGCGGCACTCAGGGGGCAGATACGCAGTATTTT. It codes for CASSGTQGADTQYF. Complete variable domain (other parts from reference TRBV9 and TRBJ2-3): DSGVTQTPKHLITATGQRVTLRCSPRSGDLSVYWYQQSLDQGLQFLIQYYNGEERAKGNILERFSAQQFPDLHSELNLSSLELGDSALYFCASSGTQGADTQYFGPGTRLTVL.

V and J are TRBV19 and TRBJ2-7, with TRBD2 matching 9 bases. Germline assignment: CDR1 LNHDA and CDR2 SQIVND (reference sequence). The trim removed 8 bases at V and 5 bases at J, leaving 10 bases unmatched. The CDR3 spans 14 residues. CDR3 nucleotides: TGTGCCAGTTCTTCGGCGGGAGGGACGAACGAGCAGTACTTC. Its protein is CASSSAGGTNEQYF. Variable domain in full (rest from reference TRBV19 and TRBJ2-7): DGGITQSPKYLFRKEGQNVTLSCEQNLNHDAMYWYRQDPGQGLRLIYYSQIVNDFQKGDIAEGYSVSREKKESFPLTVTSAQKNPTAFYLCASSSAGGTNEQYFGPGTRLTVT.

The rearrangement uses TRBV11-3 and TRBJ2-1; tentatively, D is TRBD2 (5 bases). Per the germline V gene, CDR1 is SGHNT and CDR2 is YENEEA. The CDR3 runs 11 residues. Deletions cut 4 bases from V and 12 bases from J, with 10 bases between. CDR3 in DNA: TGTGCCAGCAGCTCAGCGGACGGGCAGTTCTTC. Residues: CASSSADGQFF.

This clone was detected a few times. The chain recombines TRBV6-5 with TRBJ2-7; D may be TRBD2 (5 bases). The V and J ends lost 5 bases and 1 base respectively, with 12 bases between them. CDR3 length: 14 amino acids. Germline V gives CDR1 MNHEY, CDR2 SVGAGI. CDR3 sequence reads: CASSESLASYEQYF. The CDR3 DNA is TGTGCCAGCAGTGAATCGCTAGCTTCCTACGAGCAGTACTTC.

V usage is TRBV6-6 and J usage is TRBJ2-7; 10 positions match TRBD2. In germline, CDR1 is MNHNY, CDR2 SVGAGI (reference sequence). The CDR3 totals 16 residues. V shed 4 bases and J 2 bases; nucleotides not matched to a gene: 8. Here the CDR3 reads CASSSPTSGSPYEQYF. CDR3 DNA: TGTGCCAGCAGTTCGCCGACTAGCGGGTCACCCTACGAGCAGTACTTC.

This clone was seen just once. The gene calls are TRBV5-1 and TRBJ2-7; 13 bases fit TRBD2. CDR1 is SGHRS, CDR2 YFSETQ, per germline. The length of the CDR3 is 14 residues. After removal of 4 bases from V and 5 bases from J, the junction contained 3 bases not matched to a gene. CDR3 bases: TGCGCCAGCAGCGAGGGGACTAGCGGGGACGAGCAGTACTTC. It specifies CASSEGTSGDEQYF.

The chain is built from TRBV7-9 and TRBJ1-2; weak D call: TRBD1 (5 bases). V shed 2 bases and J shed 7 bases, with 14 bases lying between them. The CDR3 is 14 amino acids. CDR1 and CDR2 from the germline V gene are SEHNR and FQNEAQ (reference sequence). The CDR3 loop is CASSLWSGNGGYTF. CDR3 in DNA: TGTGCCAGCAGCTTATGGTCAGGGAATGGTGGCTACACCTTC. Complete variable domain (other parts from reference TRBV7-9 and TRBJ1-2): DTGVSQNPRHKITKRGQNVTFRCDPISEHNRLYWYRQTLGQGPEFLTYFQNEAQLEKSRLLSDRFSAERPKGSFSTLEIQRTEQGDSAMYLCASSLWSGNGGYTFGSGTRLTVV.

CDR3 loop: CATSSVFAGTAGNTIYF. The CDR3 DNA reads as TGTGCCACCAGCAGTGTTTTCGCCGGGACAGCCGGAAACACCATATATTTT. The gene calls are TRBV15 and TRBJ1-3; 7 nucleotides align to TRBD1. The CDR3 contains 17 residues. V gave up 3 bases and J gave up 4 bases; unmatched junction bases: 12. Per the germline V gene, CDR1 is LNHNV and CDR2 is YYDKDF (reference sequence).

This clone was seen a few times. The V and J genes are TRBV27 and TRBJ1-6; a possible D gene is TRBD1 (5 bases). CDR1 and CDR2 from the germline V gene are MNHEY and SMNVEV (reference sequence). The length of the CDR3 is 14 residues. V lost 4 bases and J lost 8, with 12 bases in between. CDR3: CASSSGRGDSPLHF. As DNA, the CDR3 is TGTGCCAGCAGTTCTGGTCGGGGGGATTCACCCCTCCACTTT.

This clone appeared once. This sequence joins TRBV25-1 and TRBJ1-1, with TRBD1 matching 7 bases. V trimming: 2 bases; J trimming: 5 bases; junction bases outside the gene matches: 14. The CDR3 sequence is 17 residues long. Germline V gives CDR1 MGHDK, CDR2 SYGVNS. The chain's CDR3 is CASSEPETGRSVTEAFF. In DNA, the CDR3 is TGTGCCAGCAGTGAACCGGAGACAGGGAGGTCTGTAACTGAAGCTTTCTTT.

The chain employs TRBV15 and TRBJ2-5; 9 bases agree with TRBD2. The better agreement between TRBJ2-7 and the DNA end casts doubt on the J call. This CDR3 region has 16 residues. Germline-derived CDR1 and CDR2 are LNHNV and YYDKDF (reference sequence). CDR3 in amino acids: CATSRVASGGRYEQYF. CDR3 sequence (DNA): TGTGCCACCAGCAGAGTAGCCAGCGGGGGGAGGTACGAGCAGTACTTC.

This clone came up a few times. The gene calls are TRBV6-4 and TRBJ2-3, with TRBD2 matching 10 bases. The CDR3 has 15 amino acids. Germline-derived CDR1 and CDR2 are MRHNA and SNTAGT. V lost 4 bases to trimming and J lost 3 bases; unmatched junction nucleotides: 4. The CDR3, as DNA: TGTGCCAGCAGTGTGTTAGCGGGGGGAACAGATACGCAGTATTTT. This gives the protein CASSVLAGGTDTQYF.

The chain employs TRBV28 and TRBJ2-1; no definite D call. This CDR3 contains 12 residues. Germline lookup yields CDR1 MDHEN and CDR2 SYDVKM. V was pared by 3 bases and J by 9 bases, with 9 bases between. CDR3 amino acids: CASSFFTREQFF. CDR3 in DNA: TGTGCCAGCAGTTTTTTCACTCGTGAGCAGTTCTTC.

This chain connects TRBV27 to TRBJ2-2; maybe TRBD1 (5 bases). Germline assignment: CDR1 MNHEY and CDR2 SMNVEV (reference sequence). The V end lost 7 bases, the J end lost 2 bases, and 17 bases lay between the germline ends. There are 16 residues in the CDR3. The CDR3 loop reads CASTTRQQVNTGELFF. As DNA, the CDR3 is TGTGCCAGCACCACCCGACAGCAAGTTAACACCGGGGAGCTGTTTTTT.